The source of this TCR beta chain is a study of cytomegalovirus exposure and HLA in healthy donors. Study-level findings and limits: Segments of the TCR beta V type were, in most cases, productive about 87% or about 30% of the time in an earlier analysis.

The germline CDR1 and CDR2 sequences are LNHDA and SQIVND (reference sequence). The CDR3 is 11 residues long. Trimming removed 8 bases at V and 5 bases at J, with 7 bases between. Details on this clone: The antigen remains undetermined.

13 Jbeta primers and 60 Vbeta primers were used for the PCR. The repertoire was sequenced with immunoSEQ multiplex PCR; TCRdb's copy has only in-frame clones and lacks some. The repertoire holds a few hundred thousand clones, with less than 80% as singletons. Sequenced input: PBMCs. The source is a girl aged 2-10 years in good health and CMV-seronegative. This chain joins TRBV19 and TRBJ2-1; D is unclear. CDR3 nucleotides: TGTGCCAGTTCCGCGCACAATGAGCAGTTCTTC. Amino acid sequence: CASSAHNEQFF.